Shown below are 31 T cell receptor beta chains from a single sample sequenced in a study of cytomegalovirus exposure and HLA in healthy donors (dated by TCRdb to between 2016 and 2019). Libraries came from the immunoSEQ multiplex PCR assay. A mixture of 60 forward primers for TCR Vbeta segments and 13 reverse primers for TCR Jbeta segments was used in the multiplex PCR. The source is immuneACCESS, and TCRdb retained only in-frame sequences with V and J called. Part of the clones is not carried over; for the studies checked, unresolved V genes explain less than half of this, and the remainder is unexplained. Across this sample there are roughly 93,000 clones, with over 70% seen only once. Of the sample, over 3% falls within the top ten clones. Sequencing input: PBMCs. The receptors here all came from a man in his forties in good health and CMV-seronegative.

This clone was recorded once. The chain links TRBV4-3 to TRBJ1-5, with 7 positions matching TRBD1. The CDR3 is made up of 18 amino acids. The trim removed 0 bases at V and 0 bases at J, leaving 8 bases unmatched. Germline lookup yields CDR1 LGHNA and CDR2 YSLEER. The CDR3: CASSQDRAGGSSNQPQHF. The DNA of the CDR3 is TGCGCCAGCAGCCAAGATCGGGCAGGGGGAAGTAGCAATCAGCCCCAGCATTTT.

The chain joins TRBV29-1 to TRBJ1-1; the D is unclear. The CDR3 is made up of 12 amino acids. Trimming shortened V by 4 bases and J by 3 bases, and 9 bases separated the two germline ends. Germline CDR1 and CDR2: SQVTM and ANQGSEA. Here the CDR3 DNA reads TGCAGCGTTGTGTCAGATTACACTGAAGCTTTCTTT. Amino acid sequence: CSVVSDYTEAFF.

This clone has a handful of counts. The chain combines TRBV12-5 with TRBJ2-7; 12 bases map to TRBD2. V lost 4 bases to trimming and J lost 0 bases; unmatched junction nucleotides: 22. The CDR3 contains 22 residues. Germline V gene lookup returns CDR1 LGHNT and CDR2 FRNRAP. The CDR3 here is CASGSGLPTFGLAGIFSYEQYF. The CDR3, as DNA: TGTGCTAGTGGTTCCGGACTTCCTACTTTCGGACTAGCGGGGATTTTCTCCTACGAGCAGTACTTC. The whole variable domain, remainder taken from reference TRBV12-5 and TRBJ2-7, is DARVTQTPRHKVTEMGQEVTMRCQPILGHNTVFWYRQTMMQGLELLAYFRNRAPLDDSGMPKDRFSAEMPDATLATLKIQPSEPRDSAVYFCASGSGLPTFGLAGIFSYEQYFGPGTRLTVT.

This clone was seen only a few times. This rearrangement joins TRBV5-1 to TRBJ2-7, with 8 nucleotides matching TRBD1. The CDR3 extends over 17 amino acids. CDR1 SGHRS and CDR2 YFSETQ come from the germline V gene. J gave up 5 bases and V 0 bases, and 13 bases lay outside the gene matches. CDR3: CASSLEARQGLGHEQYF. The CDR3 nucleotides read TGCGCCAGCAGCTTGGAGGCCCGACAGGGGCTAGGGCACGAGCAGTACTTC.

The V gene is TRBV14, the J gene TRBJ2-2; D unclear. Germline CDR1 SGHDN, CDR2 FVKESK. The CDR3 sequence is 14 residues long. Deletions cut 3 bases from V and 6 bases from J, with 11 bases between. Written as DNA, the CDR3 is TGTGCCAGCAGCCAGTGGTCCAGGCCCGGGGAGCTGTTTTTT. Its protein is CASSQWSRPGELFF.

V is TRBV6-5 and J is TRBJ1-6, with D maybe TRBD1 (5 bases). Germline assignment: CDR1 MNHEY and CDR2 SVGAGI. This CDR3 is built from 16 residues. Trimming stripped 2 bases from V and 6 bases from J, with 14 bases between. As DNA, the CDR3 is TGTGCCAGCAGTTACCGGACAAGGATACCTAATTCACCCCTCCACTTT. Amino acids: CASSYRTRIPNSPLHF.

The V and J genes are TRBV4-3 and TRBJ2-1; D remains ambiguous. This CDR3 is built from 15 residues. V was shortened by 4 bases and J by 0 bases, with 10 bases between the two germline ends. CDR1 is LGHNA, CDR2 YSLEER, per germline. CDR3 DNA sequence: TGCGCCAGCAGCCTAACAGAAGACTCCTACAATGAGCAGTTCTTC. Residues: CASSLTEDSYNEQFF.

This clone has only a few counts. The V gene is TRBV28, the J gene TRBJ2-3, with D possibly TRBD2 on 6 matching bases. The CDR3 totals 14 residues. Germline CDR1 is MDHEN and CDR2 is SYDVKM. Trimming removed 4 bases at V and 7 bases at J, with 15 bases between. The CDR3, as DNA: TGTGCCAGCAGTTCTCCGGGACTTGACAATACGCAGTATTTT. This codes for CASSSPGLDNTQYF.

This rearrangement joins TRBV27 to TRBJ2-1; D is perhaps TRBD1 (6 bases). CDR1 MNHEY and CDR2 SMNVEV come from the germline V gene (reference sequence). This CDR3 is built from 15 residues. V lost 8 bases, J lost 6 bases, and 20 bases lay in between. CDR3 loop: CASARTGQSFNEQFF. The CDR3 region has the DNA TGTGCCAGCGCCCGAACGGGACAAAGTTTCAATGAGCAGTTCTTC.

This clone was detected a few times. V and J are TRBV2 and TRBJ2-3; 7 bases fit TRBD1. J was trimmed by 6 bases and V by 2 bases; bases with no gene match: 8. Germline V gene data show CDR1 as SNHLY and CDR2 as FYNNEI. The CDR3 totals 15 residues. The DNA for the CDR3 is TGTGCCAGCAGTGAAAGGGACAGACAGGTTGATACGCAGTATTTT. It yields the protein CASSERDRQVDTQYF. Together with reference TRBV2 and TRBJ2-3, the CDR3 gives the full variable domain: EPEVTQTPSHQVTQMGQEVILRCVPISNHLYFYWYRQILGQKVEFLVSFYNNEISEKSEIFDDQFSVERPDGSNFTLKIRSTKLEDSAMYFCASSERDRQVDTQYFGPGTRLTVL.

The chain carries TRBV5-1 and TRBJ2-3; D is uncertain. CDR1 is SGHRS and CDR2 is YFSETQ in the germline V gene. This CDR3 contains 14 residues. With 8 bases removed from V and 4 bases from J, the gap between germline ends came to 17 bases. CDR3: CASLLSFGSDTQYF. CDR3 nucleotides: TGCGCCAGTCTGCTTAGCTTTGGCTCAGATACGCAGTATTTT.

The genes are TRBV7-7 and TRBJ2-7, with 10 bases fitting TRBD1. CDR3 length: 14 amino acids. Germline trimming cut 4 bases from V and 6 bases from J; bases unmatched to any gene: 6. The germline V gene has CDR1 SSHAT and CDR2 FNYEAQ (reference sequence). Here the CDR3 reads CASSSGTGVFEQYF. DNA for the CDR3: TGTGCCAGCAGCTCCGGGACAGGGGTCTTCGAGCAGTACTTC.

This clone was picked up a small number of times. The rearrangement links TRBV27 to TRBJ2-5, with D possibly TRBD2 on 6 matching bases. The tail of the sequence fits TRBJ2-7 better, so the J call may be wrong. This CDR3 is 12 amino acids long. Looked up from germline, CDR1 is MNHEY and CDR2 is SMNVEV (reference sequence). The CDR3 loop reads CASSLGGYEQYF. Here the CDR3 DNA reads TGTGCCAGCAGTTTAGGGGGGTACGAGCAGTACTTC.

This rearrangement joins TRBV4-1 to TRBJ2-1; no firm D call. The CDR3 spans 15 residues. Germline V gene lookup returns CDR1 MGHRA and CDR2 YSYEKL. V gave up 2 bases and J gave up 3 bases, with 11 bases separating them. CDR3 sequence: CASSQSGRYYNEQFF. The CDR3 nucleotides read TGCGCCAGCAGCCAATCGGGTCGGTACTACAATGAGCAGTTCTTC.

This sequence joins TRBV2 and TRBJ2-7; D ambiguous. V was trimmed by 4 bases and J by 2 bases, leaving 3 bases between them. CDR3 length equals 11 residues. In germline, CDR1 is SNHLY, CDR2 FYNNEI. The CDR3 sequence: CASSGAYEQYF. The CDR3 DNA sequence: TGTGCCAGCAGTGGAGCCTACGAGCAGTACTTC.

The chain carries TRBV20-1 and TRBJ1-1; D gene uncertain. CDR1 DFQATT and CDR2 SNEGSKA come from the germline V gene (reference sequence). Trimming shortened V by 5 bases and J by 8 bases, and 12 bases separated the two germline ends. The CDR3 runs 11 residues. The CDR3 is CSALRVLEAFF. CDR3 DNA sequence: TGCAGTGCTCTTCGGGTGCTAGAAGCTTTCTTT.

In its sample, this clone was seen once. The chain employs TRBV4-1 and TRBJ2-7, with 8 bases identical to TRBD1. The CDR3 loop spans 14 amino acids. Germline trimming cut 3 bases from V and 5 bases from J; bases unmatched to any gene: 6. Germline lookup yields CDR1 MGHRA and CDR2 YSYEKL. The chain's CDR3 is CASSHGTGGNEQYF. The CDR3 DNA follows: TGCGCCAGCAGCCACGGAACAGGGGGTAACGAGCAGTACTTC.

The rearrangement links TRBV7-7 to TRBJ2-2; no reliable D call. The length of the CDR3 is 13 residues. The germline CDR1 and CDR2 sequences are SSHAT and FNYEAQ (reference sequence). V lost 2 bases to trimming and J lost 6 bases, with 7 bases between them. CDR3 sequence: CASSLTEPGELFF. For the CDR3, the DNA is TGTGCCAGCAGCTTAACGGAGCCCGGGGAGCTGTTTTTT. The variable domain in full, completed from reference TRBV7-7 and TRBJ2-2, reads GAGVSQSPRYKVTKRGQDVTLRCDPISSHATLYWYQQALGQGPEFLTYFNYEAQPDKSGLPSDRFSAERPEGSISTLTIQRTEQRDSAMYRCASSLTEPGELFFGEGSRLTVL.

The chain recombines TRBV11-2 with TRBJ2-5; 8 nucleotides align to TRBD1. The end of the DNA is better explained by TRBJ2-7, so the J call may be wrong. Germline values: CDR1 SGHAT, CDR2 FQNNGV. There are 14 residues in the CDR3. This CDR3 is CASSPSGQAPEQYF. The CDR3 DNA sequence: TGTGCCAGCAGCCCGTCGGGACAGGCTCCCGAGCAGTACTTC.

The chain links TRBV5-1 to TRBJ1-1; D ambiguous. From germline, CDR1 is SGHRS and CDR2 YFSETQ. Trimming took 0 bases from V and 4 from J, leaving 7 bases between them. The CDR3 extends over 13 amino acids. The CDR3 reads CASSLVSGTEAFF. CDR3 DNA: TGCGCCAGCAGCTTGGTTTCGGGCACTGAAGCTTTCTTT. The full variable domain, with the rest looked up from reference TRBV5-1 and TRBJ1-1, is KAGVTQTPRYLIKTRGQQVTLSCSPISGHRSVSWYQQTPGQGLQFLFEYFSETQRNKGNFPGRFSGRQFSNSRSEMNVSTLELGDSALYLCASSLVSGTEAFFGQGTRLTVV.

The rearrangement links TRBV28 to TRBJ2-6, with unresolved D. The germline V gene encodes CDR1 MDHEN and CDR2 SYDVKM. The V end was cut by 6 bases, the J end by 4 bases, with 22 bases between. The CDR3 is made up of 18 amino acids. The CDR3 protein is CASSILGRSLSGANVLTF. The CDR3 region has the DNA TGTGCCAGCAGCATCCTCGGTCGATCCCTTTCGGGGGCCAACGTCCTGACTTTC.

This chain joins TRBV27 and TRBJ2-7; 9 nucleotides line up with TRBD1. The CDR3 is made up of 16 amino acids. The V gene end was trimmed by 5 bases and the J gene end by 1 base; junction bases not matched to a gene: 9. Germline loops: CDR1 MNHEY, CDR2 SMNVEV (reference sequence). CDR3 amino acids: CASSPTGTGISYEQYF. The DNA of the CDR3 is TGTGCCAGCAGTCCGACCGGGACAGGGATTTCCTACGAGCAGTACTTC.

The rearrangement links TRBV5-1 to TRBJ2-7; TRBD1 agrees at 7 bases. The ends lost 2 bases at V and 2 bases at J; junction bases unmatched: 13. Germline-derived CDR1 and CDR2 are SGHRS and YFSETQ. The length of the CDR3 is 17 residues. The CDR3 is CASSFFPSGQPPYEQYF. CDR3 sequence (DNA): TGCGCCAGCAGCTTTTTCCCCTCGGGACAGCCTCCCTACGAGCAGTACTTC.

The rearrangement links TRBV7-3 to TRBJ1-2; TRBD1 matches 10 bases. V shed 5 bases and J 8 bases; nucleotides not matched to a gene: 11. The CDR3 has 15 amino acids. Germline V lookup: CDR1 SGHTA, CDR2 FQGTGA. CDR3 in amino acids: CASSPPGQGVKGYTF. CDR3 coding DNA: TGTGCCAGCAGCCCCCCCGGACAGGGGGTGAAAGGCTACACCTTC.

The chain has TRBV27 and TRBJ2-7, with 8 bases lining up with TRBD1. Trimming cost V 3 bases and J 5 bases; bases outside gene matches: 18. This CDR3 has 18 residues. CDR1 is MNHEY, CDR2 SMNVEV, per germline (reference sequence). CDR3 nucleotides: TGTGCCAGCAGTTTTCGGGTCCATACTCAGGGGGCGATCAACGAGCAGTACTTC. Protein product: CASSFRVHTQGAINEQYF.

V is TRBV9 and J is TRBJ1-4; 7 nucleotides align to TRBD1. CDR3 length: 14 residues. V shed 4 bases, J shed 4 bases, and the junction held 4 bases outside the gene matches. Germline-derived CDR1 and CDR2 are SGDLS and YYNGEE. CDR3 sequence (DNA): TGTGCCAGCAGCCGACAGGGTTTTAATGAAAAACTGTTTTTT. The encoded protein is CASSRQGFNEKLFF. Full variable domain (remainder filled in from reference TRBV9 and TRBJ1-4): DSGVTQTPKHLITATGQRVTLRCSPRSGDLSVYWYQQSLDQGLQFLIQYYNGEERAKGNILERFSAQQFPDLHSELNLSSLELGDSALYFCASSRQGFNEKLFFGSGTQLSVL.

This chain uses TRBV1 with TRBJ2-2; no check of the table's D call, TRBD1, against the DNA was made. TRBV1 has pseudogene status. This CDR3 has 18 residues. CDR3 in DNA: TGCACCGATAAACCGGGACAGATTACTTCCTCGAACACCGGGGAGCTGTTTTTT. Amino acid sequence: CTDKPGQITSSNTGELFF.

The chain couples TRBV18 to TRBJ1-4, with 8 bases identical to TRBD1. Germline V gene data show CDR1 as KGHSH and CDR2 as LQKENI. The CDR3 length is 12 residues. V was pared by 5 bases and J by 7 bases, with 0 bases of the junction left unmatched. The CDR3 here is CASSTGGEKLFF. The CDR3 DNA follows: TGTGCCAGCTCAACAGGGGGTGAAAAACTGTTTTTT.

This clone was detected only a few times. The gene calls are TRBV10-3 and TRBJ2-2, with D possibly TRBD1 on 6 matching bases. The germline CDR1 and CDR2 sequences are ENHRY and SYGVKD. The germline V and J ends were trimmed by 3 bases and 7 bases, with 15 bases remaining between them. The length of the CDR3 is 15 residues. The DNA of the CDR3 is TGTGCCATCAGTGACAACCCAGGGGCGGGCGGGGAGCTGTTTTTT. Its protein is CAISDNPGAGGELFF.

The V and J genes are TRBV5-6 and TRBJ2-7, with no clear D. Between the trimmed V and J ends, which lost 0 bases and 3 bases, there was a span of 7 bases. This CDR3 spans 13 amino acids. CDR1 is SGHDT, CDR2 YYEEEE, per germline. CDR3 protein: CASSLVRSYEQYF. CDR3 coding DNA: TGTGCCAGCAGCTTGGTGCGGAGCTACGAGCAGTACTTC.

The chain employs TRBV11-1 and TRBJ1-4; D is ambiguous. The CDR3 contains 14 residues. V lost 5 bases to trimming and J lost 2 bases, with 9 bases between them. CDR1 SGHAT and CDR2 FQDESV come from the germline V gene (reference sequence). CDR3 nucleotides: TGTGCCAGCAGCCTGACGAGGACTAATGAAAAACTGTTTTTT. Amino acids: CASSLTRTNEKLFF.